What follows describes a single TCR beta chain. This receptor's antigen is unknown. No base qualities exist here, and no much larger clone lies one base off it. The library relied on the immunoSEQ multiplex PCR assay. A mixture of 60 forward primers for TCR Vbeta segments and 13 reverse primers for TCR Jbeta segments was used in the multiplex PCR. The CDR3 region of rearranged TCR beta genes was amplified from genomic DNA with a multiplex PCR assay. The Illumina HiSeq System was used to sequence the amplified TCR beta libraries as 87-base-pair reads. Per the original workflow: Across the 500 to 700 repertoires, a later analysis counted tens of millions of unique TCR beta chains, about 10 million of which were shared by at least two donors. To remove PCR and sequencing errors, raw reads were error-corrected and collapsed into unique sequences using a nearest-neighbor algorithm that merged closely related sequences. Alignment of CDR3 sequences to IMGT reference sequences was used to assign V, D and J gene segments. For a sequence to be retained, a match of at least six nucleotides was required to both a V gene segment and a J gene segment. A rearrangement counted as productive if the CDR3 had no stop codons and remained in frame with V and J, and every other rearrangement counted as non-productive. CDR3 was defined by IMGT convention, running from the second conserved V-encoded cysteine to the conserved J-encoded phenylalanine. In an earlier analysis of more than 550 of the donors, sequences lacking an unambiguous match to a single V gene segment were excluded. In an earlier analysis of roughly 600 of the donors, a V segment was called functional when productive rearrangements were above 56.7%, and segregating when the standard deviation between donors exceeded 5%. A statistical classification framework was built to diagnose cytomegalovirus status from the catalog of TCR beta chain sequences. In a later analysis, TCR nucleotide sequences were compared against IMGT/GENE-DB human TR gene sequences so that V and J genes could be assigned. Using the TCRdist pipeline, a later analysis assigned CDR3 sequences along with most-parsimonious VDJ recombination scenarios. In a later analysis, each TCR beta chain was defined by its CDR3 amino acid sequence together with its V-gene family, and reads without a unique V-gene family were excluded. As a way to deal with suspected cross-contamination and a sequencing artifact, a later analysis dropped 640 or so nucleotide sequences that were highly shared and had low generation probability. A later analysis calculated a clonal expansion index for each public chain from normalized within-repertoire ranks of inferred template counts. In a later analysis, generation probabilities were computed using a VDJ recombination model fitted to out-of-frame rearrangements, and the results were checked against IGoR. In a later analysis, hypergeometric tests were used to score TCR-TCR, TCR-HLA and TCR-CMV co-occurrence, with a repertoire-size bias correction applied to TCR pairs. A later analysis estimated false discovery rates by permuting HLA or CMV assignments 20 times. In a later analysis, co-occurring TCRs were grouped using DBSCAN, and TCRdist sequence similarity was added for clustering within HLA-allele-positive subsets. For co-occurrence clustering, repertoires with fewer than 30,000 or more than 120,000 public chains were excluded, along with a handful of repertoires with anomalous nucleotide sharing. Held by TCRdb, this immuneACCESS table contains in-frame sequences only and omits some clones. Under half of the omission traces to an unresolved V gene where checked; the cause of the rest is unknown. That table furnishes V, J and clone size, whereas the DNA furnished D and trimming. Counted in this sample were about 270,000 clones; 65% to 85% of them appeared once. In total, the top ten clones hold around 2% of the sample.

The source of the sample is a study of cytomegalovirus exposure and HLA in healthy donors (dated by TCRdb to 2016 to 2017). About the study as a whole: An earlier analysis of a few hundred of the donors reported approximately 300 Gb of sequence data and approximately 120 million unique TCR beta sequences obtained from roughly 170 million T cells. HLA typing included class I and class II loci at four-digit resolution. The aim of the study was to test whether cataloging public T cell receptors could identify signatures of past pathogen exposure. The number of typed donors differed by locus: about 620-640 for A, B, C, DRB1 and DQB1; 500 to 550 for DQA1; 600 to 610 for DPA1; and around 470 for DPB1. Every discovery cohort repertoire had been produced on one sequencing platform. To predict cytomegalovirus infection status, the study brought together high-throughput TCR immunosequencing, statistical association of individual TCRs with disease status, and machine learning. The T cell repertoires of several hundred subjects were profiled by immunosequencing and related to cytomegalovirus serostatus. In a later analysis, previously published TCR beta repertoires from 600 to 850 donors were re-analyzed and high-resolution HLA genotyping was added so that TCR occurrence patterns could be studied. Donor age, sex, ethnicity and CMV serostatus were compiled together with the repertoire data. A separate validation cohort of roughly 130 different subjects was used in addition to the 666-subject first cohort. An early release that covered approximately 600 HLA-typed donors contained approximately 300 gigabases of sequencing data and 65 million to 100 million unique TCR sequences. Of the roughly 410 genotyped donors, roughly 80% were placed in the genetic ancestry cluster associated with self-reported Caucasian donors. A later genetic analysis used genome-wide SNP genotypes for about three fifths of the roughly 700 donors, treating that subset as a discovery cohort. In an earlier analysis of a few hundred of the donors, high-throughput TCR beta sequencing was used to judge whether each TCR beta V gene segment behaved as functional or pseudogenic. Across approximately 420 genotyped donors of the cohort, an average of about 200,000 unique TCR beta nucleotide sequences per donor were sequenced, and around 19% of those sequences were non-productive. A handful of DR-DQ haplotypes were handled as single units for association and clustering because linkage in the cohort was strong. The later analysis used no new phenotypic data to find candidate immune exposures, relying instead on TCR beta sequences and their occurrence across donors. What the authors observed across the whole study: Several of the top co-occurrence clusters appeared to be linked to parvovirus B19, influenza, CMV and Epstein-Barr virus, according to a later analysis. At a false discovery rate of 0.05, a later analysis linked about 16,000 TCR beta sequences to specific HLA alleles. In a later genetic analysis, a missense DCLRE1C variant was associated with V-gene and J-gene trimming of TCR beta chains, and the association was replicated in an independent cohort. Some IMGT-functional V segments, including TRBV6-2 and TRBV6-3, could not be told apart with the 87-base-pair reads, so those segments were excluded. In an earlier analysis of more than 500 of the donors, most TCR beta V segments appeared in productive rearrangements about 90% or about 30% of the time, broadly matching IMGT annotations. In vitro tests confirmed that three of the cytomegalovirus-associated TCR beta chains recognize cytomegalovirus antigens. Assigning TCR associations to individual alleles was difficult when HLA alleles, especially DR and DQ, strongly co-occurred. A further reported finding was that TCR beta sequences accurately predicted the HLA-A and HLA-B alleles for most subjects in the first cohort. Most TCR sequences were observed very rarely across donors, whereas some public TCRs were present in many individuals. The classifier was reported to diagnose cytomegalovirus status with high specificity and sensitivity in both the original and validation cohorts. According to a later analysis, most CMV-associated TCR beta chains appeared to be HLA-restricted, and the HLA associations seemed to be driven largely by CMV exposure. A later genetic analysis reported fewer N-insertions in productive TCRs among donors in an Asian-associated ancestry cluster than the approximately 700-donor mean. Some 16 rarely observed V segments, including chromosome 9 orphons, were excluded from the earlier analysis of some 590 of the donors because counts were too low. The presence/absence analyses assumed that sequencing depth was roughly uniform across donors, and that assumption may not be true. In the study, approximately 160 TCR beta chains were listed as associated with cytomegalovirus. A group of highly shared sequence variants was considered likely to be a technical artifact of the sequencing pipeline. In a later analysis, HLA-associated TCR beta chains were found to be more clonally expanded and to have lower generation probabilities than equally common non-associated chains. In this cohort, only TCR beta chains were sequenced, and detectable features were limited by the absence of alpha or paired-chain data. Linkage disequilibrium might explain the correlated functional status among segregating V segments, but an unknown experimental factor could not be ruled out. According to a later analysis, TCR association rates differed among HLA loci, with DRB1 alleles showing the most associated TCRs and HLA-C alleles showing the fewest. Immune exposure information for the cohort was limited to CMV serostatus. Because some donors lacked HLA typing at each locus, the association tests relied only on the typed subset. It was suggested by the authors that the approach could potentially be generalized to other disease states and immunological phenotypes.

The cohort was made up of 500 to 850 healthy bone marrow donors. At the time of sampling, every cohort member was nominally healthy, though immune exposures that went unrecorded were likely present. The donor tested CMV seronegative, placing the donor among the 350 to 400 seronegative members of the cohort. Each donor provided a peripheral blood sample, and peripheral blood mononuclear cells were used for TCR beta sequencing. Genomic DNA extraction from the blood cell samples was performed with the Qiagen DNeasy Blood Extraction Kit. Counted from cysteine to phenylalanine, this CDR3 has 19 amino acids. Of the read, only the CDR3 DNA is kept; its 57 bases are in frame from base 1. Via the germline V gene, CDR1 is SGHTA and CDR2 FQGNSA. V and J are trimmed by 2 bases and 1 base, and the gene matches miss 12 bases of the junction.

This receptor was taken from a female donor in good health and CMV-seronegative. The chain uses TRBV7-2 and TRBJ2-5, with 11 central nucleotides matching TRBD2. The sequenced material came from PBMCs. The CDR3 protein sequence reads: CASSLRYPGLAAPQETQYF. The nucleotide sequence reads TGTGCCAGCAGCTTACGATACCCGGGACTAGCGGCCCCCCAAGAGACCCAGTACTTC.